This TCR beta chain originates from a study of regulatory T cells in long-lasting Graves disease. Time point reported: newly diagnosed GD, antithyroid drugs for less than 3 months. Preparation of the TCR library used RNA extracted from PBMCs. An endocrinology unit in Xi'an, China, supplied the patients. This clonotype was counted at least ten times. Its antigen is not known. Germline CDR1 reads MNHEY; CDR2 reads SMNVEV (reference sequence). This CDR3 has 13 amino acids. Trimming took 2 bases from V and 7 from J, leaving 11 bases between them. Notes on the study in general: There was favoring of TRBV28, TRBJ1-2 and TRBJ2-5 in persistent disease.

CDR3 regions were amplified by Arm-PCR using iRepertoire HTBI primers to build TCR beta libraries. TCRdb analysed the multiplex PCR reads with MiXCR anew, one entry per CDR3 protein. Of approximately 560,000 distinct CDR3 sequences in the sample, approximately 16% were seen once. These records were also assigned to another study, of T cells in Graves' hyperthyroidism and ophthalmopathy. From that second work: Researchers ran a first-round RT-PCR on the TCR CDR3 using the HTBI primer set. Most clonotypes expanded in thyroid above 0.001 were likewise present in blood.

The rearrangement joins TRBV27 to TRBJ1-2, with D tentatively TRBD1 (5 bases). The origin of this receptor is a man between 18 and 35 years old with Graves disease. The source was peripheral blood mononuclear cells (PBMCs), collected at new diagnosis, from a patient treated with antithyroid drugs. CDR3 in amino acids: CASSLRAGSGYTF. The CDR3 bases are TGTGCCAGCAGTTTAAGGGCAGGGAGTGGCTACACCTTC.